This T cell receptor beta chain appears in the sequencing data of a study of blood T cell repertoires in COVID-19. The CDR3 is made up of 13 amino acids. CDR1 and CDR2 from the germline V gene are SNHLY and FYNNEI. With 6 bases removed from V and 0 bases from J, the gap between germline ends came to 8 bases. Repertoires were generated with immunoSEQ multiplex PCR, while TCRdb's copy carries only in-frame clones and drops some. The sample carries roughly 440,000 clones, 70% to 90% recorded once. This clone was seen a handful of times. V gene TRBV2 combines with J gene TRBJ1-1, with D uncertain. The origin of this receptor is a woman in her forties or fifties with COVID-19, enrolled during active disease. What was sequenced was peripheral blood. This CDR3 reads CASSAEMNTEAFF. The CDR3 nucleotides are TGTGCCAGCAGCGCGGAGATGAACACTGAAGCTTTCTTT.